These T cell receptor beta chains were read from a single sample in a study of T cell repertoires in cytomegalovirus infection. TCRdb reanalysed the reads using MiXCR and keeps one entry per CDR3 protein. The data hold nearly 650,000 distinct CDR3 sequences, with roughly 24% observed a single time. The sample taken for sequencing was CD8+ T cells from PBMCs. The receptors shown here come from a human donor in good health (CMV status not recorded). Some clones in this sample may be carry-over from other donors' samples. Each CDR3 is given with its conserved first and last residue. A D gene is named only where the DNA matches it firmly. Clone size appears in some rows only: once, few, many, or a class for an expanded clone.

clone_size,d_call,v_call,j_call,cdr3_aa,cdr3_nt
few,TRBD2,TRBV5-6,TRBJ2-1,CASSLTSGGYSYNEQFF,TGTGCCAGCAGCCTTACTAGCGGGGGCTACTCCTACAATGAGCAGTTCTTC
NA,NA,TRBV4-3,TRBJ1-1,CASSQDVQIGEAFF,TGCGCCAGCAGCCAAGACGTACAAATCGGTGAAGCTTTCTTT
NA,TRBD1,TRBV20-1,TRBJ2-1,CSADGQGYNEQFF,TGCAGTGCGGACGGACAGGGGTACAATGAGCAGTTCTTC
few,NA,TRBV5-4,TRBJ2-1,CASSLDVGYNEQFF,TGTGCCAGCAGCTTGGACGTGGGCTACAATGAGCAGTTCTTC
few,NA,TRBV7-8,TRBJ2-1,CAIHRGNEQFF,TGTGCCATCCACCGAGGGAATGAGCAGTTCTTC
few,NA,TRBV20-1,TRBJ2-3,CSSSAASRTDTQYF,TGCAGTTCCTCGGCAGCCTCTCGCACAGATACGCAGTATTTT
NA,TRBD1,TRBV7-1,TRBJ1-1,CASSTYGTGEGNTEAFF,TGTGCCAGCAGCACGTACGGGACAGGGGAGGGGAACACTGAAGCTTTCTTT
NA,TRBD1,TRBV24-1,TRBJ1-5,CATSDGTALLHF,TGTGCCACCAGTGACGGGACAGCCCTTCTGCATTTT
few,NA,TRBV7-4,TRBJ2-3,CASGSKVDTQYF,TGTGCCAGCGGGTCGAAAGTGGATACGCAGTATTTT
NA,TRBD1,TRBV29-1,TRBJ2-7,CSVGTGDDYEQYF,TGCAGCGTGGGGACAGGGGATGACTACGAGCAGTACTTC
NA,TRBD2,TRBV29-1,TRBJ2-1,CSVGKRGPYNEQFF,TGCAGCGTCGGGAAGCGGGGGCCCTACAATGAGCAGTTCTTC
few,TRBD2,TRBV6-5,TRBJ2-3,CASLKRGGDTQYF,TGTGCCAGCTTGAAGCGGGGGGGGGATACGCAGTATTTT
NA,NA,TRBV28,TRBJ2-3,CASSSSLGPTDTQYF,TGTGCCAGCAGCTCCTCTTTGGGTCCCACAGATACGCAGTATTTT
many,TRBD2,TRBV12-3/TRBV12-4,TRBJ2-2,CASSFLAGDTGELFF,TGTGCCAGCAGTTTTTTAGCGGGGGATACCGGGGAGCTGTTTTTT
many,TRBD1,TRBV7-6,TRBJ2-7,CASSLIGQGADEQYF,TGTGCCAGCAGCTTGATAGGACAGGGGGCTGACGAGCAGTACTTC
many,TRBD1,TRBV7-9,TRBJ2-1,CASSHRGQGNVEQFF,TGTGCCAGCAGCCACCGCGGACAGGGGAATGTTGAGCAGTTCTTC
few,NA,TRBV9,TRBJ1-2,CASSVGNYGYTF,TGTGCCAGCAGCGTAGGCAACTATGGCTACACCTTC